These 19 T cell receptor beta chains came from one sample sequenced in a study of blood T cell repertoires in COVID-19. The protocol was immunoSEQ multiplex PCR, while the TCRdb copy is restricted to in-frame clones and leaves out a portion. Of 100,000 or so clones in the sample, roughly 80% were seen once. Input material: peripheral blood. The receptor source for this set is a woman in her sixties or seventies with acute or convalescent COVID-19.

This clone was seen repeatedly, ten times or more. The chain has TRBV2 and TRBJ1-3; D remains unclear. Germline CDR1 reads SNHLY; CDR2 reads FYNNEI. The CDR3 covers 13 residues. Deletions cut 8 bases from V and 0 bases from J, with 8 bases between. This CDR3 is CASRLNSGNTIYF. The CDR3 nucleotides read TGTGCCAGCCGACTGAACTCTGGAAACACCATATATTTT. Filled out from reference TRBV2 and TRBJ1-3, the complete variable domain reads EPEVTQTPSHQVTQMGQEVILRCVPISNHLYFYWYRQILGQKVEFLVSFYNNEISEKSEIFDDQFSVERPDGSNFTLKIRSTKLEDSAMYFCASRLNSGNTIYFGEGSWLTVV.

The chain uses TRBV5-1 and TRBJ2-5; 8 positions match TRBD2. The V gene's germline CDR1 is SGHRS and CDR2 YFSETQ. The J segment lost 4 bases and the V segment lost 4 bases, leaving 9 bases of the junction unmatched. CDR3 length: 15 amino acids. In DNA, the CDR3 is TGCGCCAGCAGCATTAGCGGGACGGGAGGAGAGACCCAGTACTTC. This sequence encodes CASSISGTGGETQYF. Looking up the rest from reference TRBV5-1 and TRBJ2-5 gives the full variable domain: KAGVTQTPRYLIKTRGQQVTLSCSPISGHRSVSWYQQTPGQGLQFLFEYFSETQRNKGNFPGRFSGRQFSNSRSEMNVSTLELGDSALYLCASSISGTGGETQYFGPGTRLLVL.

This chain joins TRBV4-1 and TRBJ2-2, with 7 bases aligning to TRBD1. Germline V CDR1 and CDR2: MGHRA, YSYEKL. V shed 0 bases, J shed 6 bases, and the junction held 7 bases outside the gene matches. The CDR3 consists of 16 residues. The CDR3 reads CASSQEGAGGAGELFF. Written as DNA, the CDR3 is TGCGCCAGCAGCCAAGAGGGAGCAGGGGGAGCCGGGGAGCTGTTTTTT.

The CDR3 spells CASSKLAGAADTQYF. In DNA, the CDR3 is TGTGCCAGCAGTAAACTAGCGGGGGCAGCGGATACGCAGTATTTT. The chain joins TRBV2 to TRBJ2-3; 11 bases line up with TRBD2. Germline trimming cut 5 bases from V and 6 bases from J; bases unmatched to any gene: 7. Germline V gene lookup returns CDR1 SNHLY and CDR2 FYNNEI. This CDR3 is built from 15 residues.

The chain joins TRBV3-1 (or the pseudogene TRBV3-2) to TRBJ1-1, with TRBD1 as a possible D gene (5 bases). Trimming cost V 2 bases and J 5 bases, with 12 bases left between them. Per the germline V gene, CDR1 is LGHDT and CDR2 is YNNKEL (reference sequence). This CDR3 has 14 amino acids. The CDR3 bases are TGTGCCAGCAGCCAAATTGGACACGCGACTGAAGCTTTCTTT. Translation gives CASSQIGHATEAFF.

This clone was found once. This chain uses TRBV7-8 with TRBJ1-2, with 9 bases that match TRBD1. J gave up 9 bases and V 5 bases, and 4 bases lay outside the gene matches. CDR3 length: 12 amino acids. CDR1 is SGHVS and CDR2 is FQNEAQ in the germline V gene. Here the CDR3 reads CASSRDRVSYTF. CDR3 sequence (DNA): TGTGCCAGCAGCCGGGACAGGGTTAGCTACACCTTC.

The chain has TRBV30 and TRBJ1-1; the match to TRBD1 covers 10 bases. Germline CDR1 GTSNPN, CDR2 SVGIG (reference sequence). Trimming cost V 0 bases and J 5 bases; bases outside gene matches: 0. The CDR3 covers 13 residues. CDR3 nucleotides: TGTGCCTGGAGTGTGGACAGGGGGACTGAAGCTTTCTTT. Its protein product is CAWSVDRGTEAFF.

The chain combines TRBV6-6 with TRBJ2-5, with TRBD2 identical over 9 bases. Trimming took 2 bases from V and 3 from J; bases not matched to a gene: 4. The V gene's germline CDR1 is MNHNY and CDR2 SVGAGI (reference sequence). The CDR3 contains 15 residues. The CDR3 loop is CASSYGSSGEETQYF. CDR3 sequence (DNA): TGTGCCAGCAGTTACGGGTCTAGCGGGGAAGAGACCCAGTACTTC.

V usage is TRBV5-6 and J usage is TRBJ2-7, with 10 bases that match TRBD1. Trimming at V came to 9 bases and at J to 4 bases, leaving 4 bases not matched to a gene. This CDR3 region has 12 residues. Germline V lookup: CDR1 SGHDT, CDR2 YYEEEE. The DNA of the CDR3 is TGTGCCACCGGGACAGGGGAGTACGAGCAGTACTTC. Amino acids: CATGTGEYEQYF.

This rearrangement joins TRBV18 to TRBJ1-6, with D unresolved. This CDR3 region has 15 residues. Germline V gene sequence: CDR1 KGHSH, CDR2 LQKENI. V was trimmed by 2 bases and J by 3 bases, leaving 8 bases between them. CDR3 residues: CASSPAEGYNSPLHF. In nucleotides, the CDR3 is TGTGCCAGCTCACCAGCCGAGGGCTATAATTCACCCCTCCACTTT.

This clone is a singleton in its sample. CDR3 sequence: CASRLFGTDTQYF. DNA of the CDR3: TGTGCCAGCAGACTTTTTGGCACAGATACGCAGTATTTT. This chain uses TRBV27 with TRBJ2-3, with no clear D. The CDR3 covers 13 residues. Germline V gene data show CDR1 as MNHEY and CDR2 as SMNVEV (reference sequence). V lost 6 bases and J lost 1, with 8 bases in between.

The chain combines TRBV19 with TRBJ2-7, with 10 bases lining up with TRBD1. The CDR3 is 14 amino acids. CDR1 LNHDA and CDR2 SQIVND come from the germline V gene (reference sequence). With 3 bases clipped from V and 4 bases from J, the junction kept 3 bases outside the gene matches. CDR3 sequence (DNA): TGTGCCAGTAGTATGGGGACAGGGGTATACGAGCAGTACTTC. This codes for CASSMGTGVYEQYF. The entire variable domain, with the rest obtained from reference TRBV19 and TRBJ2-7, is as follows: DGGITQSPKYLFRKEGQNVTLSCEQNLNHDAMYWYRQDPGQGLRLIYYSQIVNDFQKGDIAEGYSVSREKKESFPLTVTSAQKNPTAFYLCASSMGTGVYEQYFGPGTRLTVT.

The V and J genes are TRBV4-1 and TRBJ1-5; 10 nucleotides align to TRBD1. V was pared by 0 bases and J by 4 bases, with 3 bases of the junction left unmatched. The CDR3 sequence is 16 residues long. CDR1 is MGHRA, CDR2 YSYEKL, per germline. DNA for the CDR3: TGCGCCAGCAGCCAAGATTCGGGACAGGGGAATCAGCCCCAGCATTTT. Protein: CASSQDSGQGNQPQHF.

The count of this clone is one. V and J are TRBV5-1 and TRBJ1-1, with 9 bases that match TRBD1. From germline, CDR1 is SGHRS and CDR2 YFSETQ. The trim removed 2 bases at V and 1 base at J, leaving 6 bases unmatched. The CDR3 has 16 amino acids. CDR3 DNA sequence: TGCGCCAGCAGCTTCGGGACAGGGTTTGGGAACACTGAAGCTTTCTTT. This gives the protein CASSFGTGFGNTEAFF.

This clone has more than one count but fewer than ten. The chain couples TRBV5-1 to TRBJ2-7, with D possibly TRBD2 on 6 matching bases. The CDR3 is made up of 14 amino acids. The germline CDR1 and CDR2 sequences are SGHRS and YFSETQ. Trimming took 7 bases from V and 3 from J, leaving 17 bases between them. In nucleotides, the CDR3 is TGCGCCAGCCGCCCTGGAGGGGATTTCTACGAGCAGTACTTC. Its translation: CASRPGGDFYEQYF.

The chain joins TRBV27 to TRBJ1-1; 8 bases agree with TRBD1. CDR3 size: 14 residues. V was pared by 5 bases and J by 10 bases, with 12 bases of the junction left unmatched. Germline V gene data show CDR1 as MNHEY and CDR2 as SMNVEV (reference sequence). CDR3 amino acids: CASSLGTGGGRAFF. CDR3 sequence (DNA): TGTGCCAGCAGTCTCGGGACAGGCGGAGGGAGAGCTTTCTTT.

This rearrangement joins TRBV4-1 to TRBJ1-5; D is undetermined. The CDR3 has 15 residues. V was trimmed by 1 base and J by 9 bases, leaving 16 bases between them. Looked up from germline, CDR1 is MGHRA and CDR2 is YSYEKL. The CDR3 DNA is TGCGCCAGCAGCCAAGCTGCCCTTGCGCCGAGGCCCCAGCATTTT. This translates into CASSQAALAPRPQHF.

The chain has TRBV5-1 and TRBJ1-2, with TRBD1 matching 9 bases. Germline V CDR1 and CDR2: SGHRS, YFSETQ. The CDR3 is 16 residues long. V shed 5 bases, J shed 5 bases, and the junction held 13 bases outside the gene matches. In DNA, the CDR3 is TGCGCCAGCAGGGAACCGGGACAGGGCGGGAGATATGGCTACACCTTC. Translation: CASREPGQGGRYGYTF.

The chain has TRBV7-9 and TRBJ1-1; no reliable D call. The CDR3 loop spans 12 amino acids. V shed 3 bases and J shed 3 bases, with 5 bases lying between them. CDR1 SEHNR and CDR2 FQNEAQ come from the germline V gene (reference sequence). This CDR3 reads CASSFGDTEAFF. The CDR3 coding sequence is TGTGCCAGCAGCTTCGGTGACACTGAAGCTTTCTTT.